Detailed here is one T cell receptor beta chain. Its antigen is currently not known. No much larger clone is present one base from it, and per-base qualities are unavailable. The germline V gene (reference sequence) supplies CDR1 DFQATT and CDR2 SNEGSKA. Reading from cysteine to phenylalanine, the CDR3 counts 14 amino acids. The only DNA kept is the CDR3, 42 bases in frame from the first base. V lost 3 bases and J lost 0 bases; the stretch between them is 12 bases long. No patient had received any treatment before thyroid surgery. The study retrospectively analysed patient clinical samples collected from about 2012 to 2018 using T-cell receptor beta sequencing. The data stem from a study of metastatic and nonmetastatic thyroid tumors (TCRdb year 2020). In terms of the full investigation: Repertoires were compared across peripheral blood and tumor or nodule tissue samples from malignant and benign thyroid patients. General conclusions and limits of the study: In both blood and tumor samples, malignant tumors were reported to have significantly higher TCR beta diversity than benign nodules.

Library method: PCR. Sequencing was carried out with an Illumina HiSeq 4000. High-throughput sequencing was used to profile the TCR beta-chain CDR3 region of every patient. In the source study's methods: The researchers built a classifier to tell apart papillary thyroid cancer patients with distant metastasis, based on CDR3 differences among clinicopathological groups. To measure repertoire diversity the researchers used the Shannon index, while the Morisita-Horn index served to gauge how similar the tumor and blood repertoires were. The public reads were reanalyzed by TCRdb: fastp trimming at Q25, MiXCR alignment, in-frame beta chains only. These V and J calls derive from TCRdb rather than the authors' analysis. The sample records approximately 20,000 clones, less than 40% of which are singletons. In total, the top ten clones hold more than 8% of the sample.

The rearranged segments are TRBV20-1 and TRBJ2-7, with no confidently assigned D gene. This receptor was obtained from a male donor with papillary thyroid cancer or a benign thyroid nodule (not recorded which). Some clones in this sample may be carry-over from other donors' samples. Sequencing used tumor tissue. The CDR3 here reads CSASDGRLSYEQYF. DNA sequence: TGCAGTGCTAGCGACGGGCGGCTCTCCTACGAGCAGTACTTC.